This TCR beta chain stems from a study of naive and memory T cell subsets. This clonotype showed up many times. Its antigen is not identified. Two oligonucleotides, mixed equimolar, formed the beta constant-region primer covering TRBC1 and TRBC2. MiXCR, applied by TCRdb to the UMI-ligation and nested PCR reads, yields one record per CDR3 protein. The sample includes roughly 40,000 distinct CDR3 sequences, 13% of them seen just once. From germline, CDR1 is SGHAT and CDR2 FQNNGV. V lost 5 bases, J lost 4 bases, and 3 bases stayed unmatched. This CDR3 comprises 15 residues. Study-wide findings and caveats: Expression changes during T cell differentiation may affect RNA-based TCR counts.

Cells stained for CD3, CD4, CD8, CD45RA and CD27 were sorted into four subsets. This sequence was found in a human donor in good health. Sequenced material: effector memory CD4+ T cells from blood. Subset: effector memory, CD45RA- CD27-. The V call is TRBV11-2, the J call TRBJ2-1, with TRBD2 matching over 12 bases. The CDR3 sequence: CASSGGLAGYNEQFF. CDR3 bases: TGTGCCAGCAGCGGTGGACTAGCGGGGTACAATGAGCAGTTCTTC.